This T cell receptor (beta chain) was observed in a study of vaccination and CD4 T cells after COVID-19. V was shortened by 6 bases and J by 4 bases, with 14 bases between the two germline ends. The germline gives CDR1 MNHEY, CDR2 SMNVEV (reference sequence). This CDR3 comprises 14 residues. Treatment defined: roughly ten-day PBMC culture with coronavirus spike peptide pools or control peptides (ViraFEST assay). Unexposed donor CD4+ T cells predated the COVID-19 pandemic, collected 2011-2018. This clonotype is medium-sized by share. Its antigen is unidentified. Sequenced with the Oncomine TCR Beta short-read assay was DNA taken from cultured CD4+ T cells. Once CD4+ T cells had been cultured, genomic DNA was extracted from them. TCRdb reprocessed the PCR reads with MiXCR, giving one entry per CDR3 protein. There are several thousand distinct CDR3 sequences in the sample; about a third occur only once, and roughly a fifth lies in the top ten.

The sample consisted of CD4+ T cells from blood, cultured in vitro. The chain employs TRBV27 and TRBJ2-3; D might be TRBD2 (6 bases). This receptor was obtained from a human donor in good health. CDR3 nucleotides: TGTGCCAGCAGCTCTGTACTAGCAGCAGATACGCAGTATTTT. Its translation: CASSSVLAADTQYF.